This T cell receptor (beta chain) emerged from a study of molecular identifiers for immune sequencing clone quantification. Broader study findings: Barcodes shared by identical TCR molecules could lead to underestimated sizes of highly expanded clones. Jurkat TCR RNA from one cell was spiked into more than 800,000 naive cells, and it was reportedly detectable there.

CDR1 is SGHVS, CDR2 FNYEAQ, per germline. J was trimmed by 9 bases and V by 3 bases; bases with no gene match: 9. This CDR3 spans 14 amino acids. Sorted naive CD8 T cells were those defined as CD8+CD4-CCR7+CD45RA+. Via MiXCR, TCRdb re-called the PCR reads, giving one row per CDR3 protein. The sample records around 82,000 distinct CDR3 sequences, around 20% being singletons. Turning to this clonotype: As yet, its antigen is unknown.

The chain carries TRBV7-6 and TRBJ2-3, with TRBD1 matching over 7 bases. Material: naive CD8+ T cells from blood, with Jurkat cell RNA spiked in. Subset given: FACS-sorted CD8+CD4-CCR7+CD45RA+ naive T cells. This TCR derives from a human donor in good health. Some libraries in this study had Jurkat cell RNA spiked in. Here the CDR3 DNA reads TGTGCCAGCAGCTTCCCTTGGGACAGTTCGACGCAGTATTTT. This gives the protein CASSFPWDSSTQYF.